The 5 T cell receptor beta chains below come from one sample, sequenced in a study of blood T cell repertoires in COVID-19. Only in-frame clones appear in the TCRdb table, and some are missing; sequencing was by immunoSEQ multiplex PCR. The sample carries 240,000 or so clones, nearly 90% recorded once. Sequenced sample: peripheral blood. Source of these receptors: a woman aged 30 to 39 with acute or convalescent COVID-19.

This chain uses TRBV10-2 with TRBJ2-4; TRBD2 agrees at 10 bases. Germline-derived CDR1 and CDR2 are WSHSY and SAAADI. V lost 5 bases and J lost 6; bases outside the gene matches: 4. The CDR3 is 14 amino acids. The CDR3 DNA is TGCGCCAGCAGTACCGGGACTAGCGTAAACATTCAGTACTTC. It codes for CASSTGTSVNIQYF.

The rearrangement links TRBV7-2 to TRBJ2-5; D might be TRBD1 (8 bases). This CDR3 has 15 residues. The germline V and J ends were trimmed by 5 bases and 2 bases, with 15 bases remaining between them. The germline gives CDR1 SGHTA, CDR2 FQGNSA. In DNA form, the CDR3 reads TGTGCCAGCAGCCGTACAGGGGGGGGTCAAGAGACCCAGTACTTC. This codes for CASSRTGGGQETQYF.

This clone was seen just once. CDR3 residues: CASSLVLAGTAGELFF. The CDR3 bases are TGTGCCAGCAGCTTAGTACTAGCGGGAACGGCCGGGGAGCTGTTTTTT. The genes are TRBV7-3 and TRBJ2-2; 10 nucleotides match TRBD2. J was trimmed by 6 bases and V by 2 bases; bases with no gene match: 6. The CDR3 runs 16 residues. Germline CDR1 and CDR2: SGHTA and FQGTGA.

The chain uses TRBV3-1 (or the pseudogene TRBV3-2) and TRBJ2-7; 13 bases map to TRBD2. V was clipped by 5 bases and J by 0 bases; unmatched bases: 1. Germline CDR1 and CDR2: LGHDT and YNNKEL (reference sequence). The CDR3 has 15 amino acids. CDR3 amino acids: CASSRTSGGSYEQYF. The CDR3 DNA sequence: TGTGCCAGCAGCAGGACTAGCGGGGGCTCCTACGAGCAGTACTTC.

The chain recombines TRBV6-2 or TRBV6-3 with TRBJ1-1, with D hard to call. The CDR3 totals 18 residues. V lost 2 bases, J lost 1 base, and 20 bases lay in between. Germline-derived CDR1 and CDR2 are MNHEY and SVGEGT. CDR3 region: CASSYQLLTGIGNTEAFF. The CDR3 DNA reads TGTGCCAGCAGTTACCAGTTACTTACGGGAATCGGGAACACTGAAGCTTTCTTT.